This TCR beta chain was observed in a study of CXCR3-negative and CXCR3-positive naive CD8 T cells. Regarding the study as a whole: Memory cells diverged, while naive CXCR3-positive and CXCR3-negative cells had similar TRBV-TRBJ usage. TRB CDR3s were more hydrophobic in CXCR3-positive than in CXCR3-negative naive cells. Similarly elevated diversity marked both naive subsets, with memory CD8+ cells showing far lower diversity.

The authors prepared UMI-labeled TRB cDNA libraries by 5' RACE. No DNA is given; TCRdb re-called the 5' RACE reads and lists each CDR3 protein once. The ten most abundant clones cover 0.41% of a sample with under 150,000 distinct CDR3 sequences. The authors gated naive CD8+ T cells as CD45RO-CCR7+CD27+CD95-. About this clonotype: The antigen is unknown.

The CDR3 totals 12 residues. The chain couples TRBV12-3 or TRBV12-4 to TRBJ1-1. The TCR sequence derives from a human donor in good health. Some clones in this sample may be carry-over from other donors' samples. Sequencing was done on a sample of naive CXCR3+ CD8+ T cells from blood. Subset in this sample: CD45RO-CCR7+CD27+CD95- naive CD8+ T cells expressing CXCR3 (TNR3+). CDR3 amino acids: CASGGGSAEAFF.